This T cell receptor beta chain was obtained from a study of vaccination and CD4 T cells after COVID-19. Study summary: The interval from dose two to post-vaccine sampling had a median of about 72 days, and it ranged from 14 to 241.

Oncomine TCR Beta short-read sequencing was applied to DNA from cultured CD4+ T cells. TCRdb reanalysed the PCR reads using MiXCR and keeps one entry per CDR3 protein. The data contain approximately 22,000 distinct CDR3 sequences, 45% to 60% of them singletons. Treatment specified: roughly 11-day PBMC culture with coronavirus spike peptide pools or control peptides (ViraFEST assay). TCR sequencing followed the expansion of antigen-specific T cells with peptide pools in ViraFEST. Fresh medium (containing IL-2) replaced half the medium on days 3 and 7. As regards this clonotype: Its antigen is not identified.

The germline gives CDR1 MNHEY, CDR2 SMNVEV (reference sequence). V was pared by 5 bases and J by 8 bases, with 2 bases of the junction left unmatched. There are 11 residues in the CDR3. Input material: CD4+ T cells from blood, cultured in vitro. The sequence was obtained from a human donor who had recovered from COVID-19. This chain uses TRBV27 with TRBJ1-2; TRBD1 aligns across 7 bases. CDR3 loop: CASSKGAGYTF. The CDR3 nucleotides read TGTGCCAGCAGTAAGGGGGCAGGCTACACCTTC.